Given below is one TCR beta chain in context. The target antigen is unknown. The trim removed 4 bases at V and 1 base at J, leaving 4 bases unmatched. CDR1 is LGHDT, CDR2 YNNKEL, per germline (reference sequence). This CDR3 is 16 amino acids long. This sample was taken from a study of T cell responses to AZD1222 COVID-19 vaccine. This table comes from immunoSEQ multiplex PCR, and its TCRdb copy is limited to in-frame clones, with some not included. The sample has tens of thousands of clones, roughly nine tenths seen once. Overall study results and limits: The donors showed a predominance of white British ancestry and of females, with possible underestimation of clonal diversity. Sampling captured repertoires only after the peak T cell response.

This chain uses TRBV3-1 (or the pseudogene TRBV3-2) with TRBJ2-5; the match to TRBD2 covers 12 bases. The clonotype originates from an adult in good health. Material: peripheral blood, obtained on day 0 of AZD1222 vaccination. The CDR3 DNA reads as TGTGCCAGCAGCCCGGGACTAGCGGGCTTCCAAGAGACCCAGTACTTC. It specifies CASSPGLAGFQETQYF.